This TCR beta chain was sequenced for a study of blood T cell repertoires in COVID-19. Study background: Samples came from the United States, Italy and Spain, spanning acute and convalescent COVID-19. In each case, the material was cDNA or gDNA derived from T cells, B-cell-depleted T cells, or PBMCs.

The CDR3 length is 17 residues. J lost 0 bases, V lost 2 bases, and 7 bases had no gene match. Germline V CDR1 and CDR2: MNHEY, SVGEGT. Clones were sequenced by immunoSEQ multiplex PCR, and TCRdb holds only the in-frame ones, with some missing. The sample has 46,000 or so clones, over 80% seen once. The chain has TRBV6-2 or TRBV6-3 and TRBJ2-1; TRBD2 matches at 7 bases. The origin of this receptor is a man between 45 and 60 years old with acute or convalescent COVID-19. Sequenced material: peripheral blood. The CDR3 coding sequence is TGTGCCAGCAGTTACCAACGGCGGGGGAGCTCCTACAATGAGCAGTTCTTC. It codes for CASSYQRRGSSYNEQFF.